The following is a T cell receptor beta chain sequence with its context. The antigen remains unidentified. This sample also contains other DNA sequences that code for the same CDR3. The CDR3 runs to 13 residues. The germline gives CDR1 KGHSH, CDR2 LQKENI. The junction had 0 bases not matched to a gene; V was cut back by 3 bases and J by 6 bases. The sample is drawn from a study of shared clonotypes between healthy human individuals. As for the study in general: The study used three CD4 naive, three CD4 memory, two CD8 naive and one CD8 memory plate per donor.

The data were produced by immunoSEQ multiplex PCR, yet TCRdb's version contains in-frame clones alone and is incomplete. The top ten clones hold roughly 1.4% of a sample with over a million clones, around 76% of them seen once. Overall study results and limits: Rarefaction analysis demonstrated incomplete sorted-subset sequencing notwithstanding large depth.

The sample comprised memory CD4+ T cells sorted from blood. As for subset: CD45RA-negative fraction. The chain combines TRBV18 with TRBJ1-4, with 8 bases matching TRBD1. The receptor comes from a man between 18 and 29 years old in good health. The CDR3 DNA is TGTGCCAGCTCACCGGGACAGGATGAAAAACTGTTTTTT. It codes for CASSPGQDEKLFF.